This T cell receptor (beta chain) was captured in a study of blood T cell repertoires in COVID-19. Study information: Samples came from the United States, Italy and Spain, spanning acute and convalescent COVID-19. In each case, the material was cDNA or gDNA derived from T cells, B-cell-depleted T cells, or PBMCs.

This clone has just a few counts. This CDR3 region has 13 residues. Trimming left V 2 bases short and J 0 bases short, with 5 bases between. Germline CDR1 is SGHKS and CDR2 is YYEKEE (reference sequence). In the authors' workflow: Counts of nucleated cells, estimated from reference gene primer amplification, were obtained. Measured with immunoSEQ multiplex PCR; TCRdb has only the in-frame clones, and not every one. V and J calls and clone size are those listed in that table; D and trimming were worked out from the DNA. This table holds approximately 200,000 clones, under 90% found once. V gene TRBV5-5 combines with J gene TRBJ1-1; D unclear. What was sequenced was peripheral blood. This sequence was found in a man aged 50-59 years with acute or convalescent COVID-19. The CDR3 here is CASSFGMNTEAFF. The CDR3 coding sequence is TGTGCCAGCAGCTTCGGGATGAACACTGAAGCTTTCTTT.